This is a list of T cell receptor beta chains from one sample in a study of neurological immune-mediated disorders. TCRdb reprocessed the 5' RACE reads with MiXCR, giving one entry per CDR3 protein. The sample shows approximately 80,000 distinct CDR3 sequences, over 4.5% of them seen only once. The sample consisted of PBMCs. Receptors were obtained from a woman aged 55-75 years with multiple sclerosis. Each CDR3 is given with its conserved first and last residue. A D gene is named only where the DNA matches it firmly. For some rows the clone size is stated as once, few or many, or as a class when expanded; others skip it.

>many|TRBJ2-5|NA|TRBV3-1
CASSLAVTETQYF
TGTGCCAGCAGCCTAGCGGTTACCGAGACCCAGTACTTC
>many|TRBJ1-2|TRBD1|TRBV5-1
CASSTGTGDYGYTF
TGCGCCAGCAGCACCGGGACAGGGGATTATGGCTACACCTTC
>many|TRBJ1-5|TRBD1|TRBV5-1
CASSLEGLGQGQPQHF
TGCGCCAGCAGCTTGGAAGGGCTGGGACAGGGTCAGCCCCAGCATTTT
>many|TRBJ2-5|NA|TRBV28
CASSLLGTRGETQYF
TGTGCCAGCAGTTTACTCGGGACCCGGGGGGAGACCCAGTACTTC
>NA|TRBJ2-1|TRBD2|TRBV5-1
CASSLGLRGSSYNEQFF
TGCGCCAGCAGCTTGGGTTTGCGGGGGAGCTCCTACAATGAGCAGTTCTTC
>few|TRBJ2-7|TRBD2|TRBV3-1
CASSLAGVGSYEQYF
TGTGCCAGCAGCCTCGCGGGGGTGGGGTCCTACGAGCAGTACTTC
>NA|TRBJ1-1|NA|TRBV29-1
CSVDRDTEAFF
TGCAGCGTTGACAGGGATACTGAAGCTTTCTTT
>many|TRBJ1-6|NA|TRBV14
CASSHGTILHF
TGTGCCAGCAGCCACGGGACAATTCTCCACTTT
>many|TRBJ1-4|NA|TRBV20-1
CSARRGGKPTNEKLFF
TGCAGTGCTAGGCGCGGGGGGAAGCCGACTAATGAAAAACTGTTTTTT
>many|TRBJ2-2|NA|TRBV20-1
CSAGVRGRRVTGELFF
TGCAGTGCGGGGGTCCGAGGCAGGAGGGTCACCGGGGAGCTGTTTTTT
>few|TRBJ1-6|NA|TRBV12-3/TRBV12-4
CASRLRQEGPLHF
TGTGCCAGCAGACTACGACAGGAGGGTCCCCTCCACTTT
>many|TRBJ2-7|NA|TRBV25-1
CASSDSSAPRSYEQYF
TGTGCCAGCAGTGATTCGTCGGCTCCCCGCTCCTACGAGCAGTACTTC
>many|TRBJ1-2|NA|TRBV5-1
CASSSDASTKLLYGYTF
TGCGCCAGCAGCTCGGACGCCTCCACCAAACTCCTCTATGGCTACACCTTC
>many|TRBJ2-7|TRBD1|TRBV5-1
CASRFETGPYYEQYF
TGCGCCAGCAGGTTTGAGACAGGGCCTTACTACGAGCAGTACTTC
>few|TRBJ2-5|TRBD2|TRBV6-6
CASRSTSGGAETQYF
TGTGCCAGCAGATCGACTAGCGGGGGGGCAGAGACCCAGTACTTC
>many|TRBJ2-5|NA|TRBV20-1
CSARDRGSDTQYF
TGCAGTGCTAGAGATAGAGGGTCAGACACCCAGTACTTC
>many|TRBJ2-7|TRBD2|TRBV5-1
CASSGERGLEVYEQYF
TGCGCCAGCAGCGGGGAGCGGGGCCTCGAGGTCTACGAGCAGTACTTC
>many|TRBJ1-2|NA|TRBV12-3/TRBV12-4
CASSTPSKGYTF
TGTGCCAGCAGCACCCCTTCGAAGGGCTACACCTTC
>many|TRBJ1-1|NA|TRBV4-1
CASSQRDRAIVDTEAFF
TGCGCCAGCAGCCAACGGGACCGCGCAATTGTTGACACTGAAGCTTTCTTT
>few|TRBJ1-1|NA|TRBV10-3
CAISGGKGTEAFF
TGTGCCATCAGTGGTGGGAAGGGCACTGAAGCTTTCTTT
>many|TRBJ1-2|NA|TRBV4-1
CASSQAGNYGYTF
TGCGCCAGCAGCCAAGCAGGGAACTATGGCTACACCTTC
>many|TRBJ1-5|NA|TRBV3-1
CASSQDLRGPQHF
TGTGCCAGCAGCCAAGATCTTCGCGGACCCCAGCATTTT
>many|TRBJ2-5|TRBD2|TRBV10-3
CAISEGLAGLLQETQYF
TGTGCCATCAGTGAGGGACTAGCGGGCCTACTTCAAGAGACCCAGTACTTC
>many|TRBJ1-1|NA|TRBV6-5
CASSRPRFGDNTEAFF
TGTGCCAGCAGCCGCCCCCGTTTTGGGGATAACACTGAAGCTTTCTTT
>many|TRBJ1-5|NA|TRBV6-1
CASSEGGPQHF
TGTGCCAGCAGTGAAGGTGGGCCCCAGCATTTT
>many|TRBJ2-6|NA|TRBV7-2
CASRSGGSGANVLTF
TGTGCCAGCCGGTCCGGGGGCTCTGGGGCCAACGTCCTGACTTTC
>many|TRBJ2-3|TRBD2|TRBV5-1
CASSWTPLAGGPDTQYF
TGCGCCAGCAGCTGGACGCCACTAGCGGGGGGTCCAGATACGCAGTATTTT
>many|TRBJ2-6|NA|TRBV5-6
CASSATGSFISGANVLTF
TGTGCCAGCAGTGCGACAGGATCCTTTATCTCTGGGGCCAACGTCCTGACTTTC
>many|TRBJ2-2|NA|TRBV5-4
CASSGANSGTGELFF
TGTGCCAGCAGCGGGGCCAATTCCGGGACCGGGGAGCTGTTTTTT
>many|TRBJ2-1|NA|TRBV5-1
CASNRVGSYNEQFF
TGCGCCAGCAACCGCGTGGGGTCCTACAATGAGCAGTTCTTC
>many|TRBJ2-7|NA|TRBV7-9
CASSLYREGNEQYF
TGTGCCAGCAGCTTGTACAGGGAGGGCAACGAGCAGTACTTC
>NA|TRBJ1-6|TRBD1|TRBV7-8
CASSSSGTGISPLHF
TGTGCCAGCAGCTCTTCCGGGACAGGGATTTCACCCCTCCACTTT
>many|TRBJ2-6|NA|TRBV9
CASSAGVGANVLTF
TGTGCCAGCAGCGCCGGGGTAGGGGCCAACGTCCTGACTTTC
>many|TRBJ2-5|NA|TRBV7-9
CASRALATWETQYF
TGTGCCAGCAGGGCACTAGCAACCTGGGAGACCCAGTACTTC
>NA|TRBJ1-5|NA|TRBV12-3/TRBV12-4
CATRTANNQPQHF
TGTGCCACTCGGACAGCCAACAATCAGCCCCAGCATTTT
>many|TRBJ2-1|NA|TRBV20-1
CSAREGSTHYNEQFF
TGCAGTGCTAGAGAGGGATCAACTCACTACAATGAGCAGTTCTTC
>many|TRBJ2-5|TRBD2|TRBV20-1
CSASHASGGPQETQYF
TGCAGTGCTAGTCATGCTAGCGGGGGGCCCCAAGAGACCCAGTACTTC
>many|TRBJ2-7|NA|TRBV3-1
CASSQYNRRAYEQYF
TGTGCCAGCAGCCAATACAACAGGAGGGCATACGAGCAGTACTTC
>many|TRBJ1-1|TRBD1|TRBV4-2
CASSQAYRGRGTEAFF
TGTGCCAGCAGCCAAGCCTACAGGGGGCGAGGCACTGAAGCTTTCTTT
>NA|TRBJ2-2|TRBD1|TRBV5-1
CASSLGRGRNGELFF
TGCGCCAGCAGCCTTGGAAGGGGGCGAAACGGGGAGCTGTTTTTT
>many|TRBJ1-1|TRBD1|TRBV18
CASSNKGQVGGAFF
TGTGCCAGCTCTAACAAAGGACAGGTCGGGGGAGCTTTCTTT
>many|TRBJ2-1|TRBD2|TRBV5-1
CASSLTASGGANEQFF
TGCGCCAGCAGCCTAACCGCTAGCGGGGGGGCAAATGAGCAGTTCTTC
>many|TRBJ2-1|TRBD2|TRBV5-1
CASSPTSGGYYNEQFF
TGCGCCAGCAGCCCGACTAGCGGGGGTTACTACAATGAGCAGTTCTTC
>few|TRBJ2-5|NA|TRBV20-1
CSARDRYRQETQYF
TGCAGTGCTAGAGATAGGTACAGACAAGAGACCCAGTACTTC